The text below deals with one T cell receptor beta chain. Its antigen is undetermined. Only in-frame clones appear in the TCRdb table, and some are missing; sequencing was by immunoSEQ multiplex PCR. Among about 110,000 clones, around 84% were seen once, and the ten largest hold approximately 3.3%. The entry originates in a study of T cell responses to AZD1222 COVID-19 vaccine. Findings and caveats of the study: After the peak T cell response, and only then, were repertoires sampled. Among spike-specific TCRs, nearly half reportedly target unmutated variant regions.

This CDR3 comprises 14 residues. The J segment lost 2 bases and the V segment lost 2 bases, leaving 2 bases of the junction unmatched. The germline V gene has CDR1 SGHTA and CDR2 FQGTGA. The sample in question was peripheral blood, obtained on day 0 of AZD1222 vaccination. The chain joins TRBV7-3 to TRBJ2-7; 8 bases match TRBD1. The sequence derives from an adult in good health. The CDR3 DNA is TGTGCCAGCAGCTTAGCAGGGGGCCCCTACGAGCAGTACTTC. Translated, it gives CASSLAGGPYEQYF.